The text below deals with one T cell receptor beta chain. Its antigen remains unidentified. The CDR3 extends over 13 amino acids. J lost 8 bases, V lost 5 bases, and 5 bases had no gene match. Germline V gene sequence: CDR1 MNHEY, CDR2 SMNVEV (reference sequence). This sample was taken from a study of T cell responses to AZD1222 COVID-19 vaccine. Study at large: Analysis merged second doses at about 4 or about 12 weeks. Study-wide findings and caveats: Increases in Spike-specific TCR breadth and depth were seen after two AZD1222 doses. It was only six AZD1222 recipients who were seropositive at baseline.

The data were produced by immunoSEQ multiplex PCR, yet TCRdb's version contains in-frame clones alone and is incomplete. The sample lists 150,000 to 200,000 clones; around 92% were seen once. This material consisted of peripheral blood, taken on day 0 of AZD1222 vaccination. This receptor was obtained from an adult in good health. J is TRBJ2-1 and V is TRBV27, with 8 positions matching TRBD2. CDR3 sequence (DNA): TGTGCCAGCAGTCCGAGACTAGCGCATGAGCAGTTCTTC. As protein: CASSPRLAHEQFF.